This T cell receptor (beta chain) originates from a study of blood T cell repertoires in COVID-19. Study-wide context: From T cells, B-cell-depleted T cells, or PBMCs came the material, which was cDNA or gDNA.

Clones were sequenced by immunoSEQ multiplex PCR, and TCRdb holds only the in-frame ones, with some missing. The data show about 140,000 clones, 70% to 90% seen once. The participants were between roughly 18 and 100 years old and came from about two dozen US areas. Clinical histories supplied by participants themselves formed the basis of cohort assignment. The recovered donors of Cohort 3 showed two negative PCRs, clearance, or symptom resolution. The specimen was PBMCs or T cells enriched from blood (not recorded which). This sequence was found in a woman between 40 and 50 years old who had recovered from COVID-19.

The chain's CDR3 is CASSMGGFGYTF. The CDR3, as DNA: TGTGCCAGTAGTATGGGAGGGTTCGGCTACACCTTC. The chain recombines TRBV19 with TRBJ1-2; D unresolved. Trimming took off 3 bases at V and 8 bases at J, with 10 bases between the two ends. Germline V gene lookup returns CDR1 LNHDA and CDR2 SQIVND (reference sequence). This CDR3 region has 12 residues.